Listed below are T cell receptor beta chains from one sample, sequenced in a study of PD-1 blockade in classical Hodgkin lymphoma. Produced via immunoSEQ multiplex PCR; TCRdb's table is partial and in-frame only. The table lists tens of thousands of clones, about nine tenths of them singletons. The specimen was peripheral blood mononuclear cells (PBMCs), collected before the fourth cycle of nivolumab. The receptors were gathered from a human donor with classical Hodgkin lymphoma. The CDR3 runs from the conserved cysteine through the conserved F or W. Fields, in order: D gene, clone size, V gene, J gene, CDR3 protein, CDR3 DNA. The D gene is left open where the match is weak. Some rows mark clone size as missing; the rest say once, few, many or name a class of expanded clone.

d_call: TRBD1
clone_size: -
v_call: TRBV9
j_call: TRBJ1-6
cdr3_aa: CASSATGQGDSPLHF
cdr3_nt: TGTGCCAGCAGCGCCACGGGACAGGGGGATTCACCCCTCCACTTT

d_call: TRBD2
clone_size: -
v_call: TRBV6-1
j_call: TRBJ2-2
cdr3_aa: CASSAGLGRIHTGELFF
cdr3_nt: TGTGCCAGCAGTGCGGGACTAGGTCGAATTCACACCGGGGAGCTGTTTTTT

d_call: TRBD1
clone_size: few
v_call: TRBV7-8
j_call: TRBJ2-7
cdr3_aa: CASRQGADEQYF
cdr3_nt: TGTGCCAGCAGGCAGGGGGCTGACGAGCAGTACTTC

d_call: TRBD1
clone_size: -
v_call: TRBV11-2
j_call: TRBJ1-1
cdr3_aa: CASSSTPTGVNTEAFF
cdr3_nt: TGTGCCAGCAGCTCGACCCCGACAGGGGTGAACACTGAAGCTTTCTTT

d_call: TRBD2
clone_size: -
v_call: TRBV7-6
j_call: TRBJ2-7
cdr3_aa: CASSQPSGGGGEQYF
cdr3_nt: TGTGCCAGCAGCCAGCCTAGCGGGGGAGGGGGAGAGCAGTACTTC

d_call: TRBD1
clone_size: -
v_call: TRBV6-1
j_call: TRBJ2-5
cdr3_aa: CASSHGQGAGETQYF
cdr3_nt: TGTGCCAGCAGTCACGGACAGGGGGCAGGTGAGACCCAGTACTTC

d_call: -
clone_size: once
v_call: TRBV5-6
j_call: TRBJ2-7
cdr3_aa: CASSLAAGYEQYF
cdr3_nt: TGTGCCAGCAGCTTGGCCGCGGGCTACGAGCAGTACTTC

d_call: TRBD2
clone_size: -
v_call: TRBV6-4
j_call: TRBJ2-3
cdr3_aa: CASSAAGGNTDTQYF
cdr3_nt: TGTGCCAGCAGTGCCGCGGGGGGCAACACAGATACGCAGTATTTT

d_call: -
clone_size: -
v_call: TRBV5-1
j_call: TRBJ2-3
cdr3_aa: CASSLAFYPGTDTQYF
cdr3_nt: TGCGCCAGCAGCTTGGCCTTCTACCCCGGCACAGATACGCAGTATTTT

d_call: TRBD2
clone_size: -
v_call: TRBV29-1
j_call: TRBJ2-3
cdr3_aa: CSVERGLNTDTQYF
cdr3_nt: TGCAGCGTTGAGCGGGGGTTGAACACAGATACGCAGTATTTT

d_call: TRBD2
clone_size: -
v_call: TRBV18
j_call: TRBJ2-7
cdr3_aa: CASSPERGPYEQYF
cdr3_nt: TGTGCCAGCTCACCGGAGCGGGGCCCCTACGAGCAGTACTTC

d_call: -
clone_size: -
v_call: TRBV5-1
j_call: TRBJ1-4
cdr3_aa: CASSLDINEKLFF
cdr3_nt: TGCGCCAGCAGCTTGGACATTAATGAAAAACTGTTTTTT

d_call: TRBD2
clone_size: -
v_call: TRBV7-2
j_call: TRBJ2-7
cdr3_aa: CASSLETLAEHYEQYF
cdr3_nt: TGTGCCAGCAGCTTAGAAACGCTAGCGGAACACTACGAGCAGTACTTC

d_call: -
clone_size: -
v_call: TRBV7-3
j_call: TRBJ1-1
cdr3_aa: CASSFGMNTEAFF
cdr3_nt: TGTGCCAGCAGCTTCGGCATGAACACTGAAGCTTTCTTT

d_call: -
clone_size: -
v_call: TRBV27
j_call: TRBJ2-7
cdr3_aa: CASSTTGYEQYF
cdr3_nt: TGTGCCAGCAGTACGACAGGCTACGAGCAGTACTTC

d_call: TRBD1
clone_size: -
v_call: TRBV6-5
j_call: TRBJ1-1
cdr3_aa: CASRSGTGNTEAFF
cdr3_nt: TGTGCCAGCAGGTCCGGGACAGGGAACACTGAAGCTTTCTTT

d_call: -
clone_size: -
v_call: TRBV10-2
j_call: TRBJ1-6
cdr3_aa: CASQSQGRNSPLHF
cdr3_nt: TGCGCCAGCCAATCGCAGGGCCGAAATTCACCCCTCCACTTT

d_call: -
clone_size: few
v_call: TRBV6-6
j_call: TRBJ1-1
cdr3_aa: CASSYDVQMNTEAFF
cdr3_nt: TGTGCCAGCAGTTACGACGTACAGATGAACACTGAAGCTTTCTTT

d_call: -
clone_size: -
v_call: TRBV2
j_call: TRBJ2-2
cdr3_aa: CASSPPRAGAVTGELFF
cdr3_nt: TGTGCCAGCAGCCCTCCCCGGGCAGGGGCGGTCACCGGGGAGCTGTTTTTT

d_call: -
clone_size: -
v_call: TRBV6-1
j_call: TRBJ2-5
cdr3_aa: CASSEFWDETQYF
cdr3_nt: TGTGCCAGCAGTGAATTTTGGGATGAGACCCAGTACTTC

d_call: TRBD1
clone_size: -
v_call: TRBV6-4
j_call: TRBJ2-6
cdr3_aa: CASTPGTGGSGANVLTF
cdr3_nt: TGTGCCAGCACCCCCGGGACAGGGGGCTCTGGGGCCAACGTCCTGACTTTC

d_call: -
clone_size: -
v_call: TRBV19
j_call: TRBJ1-5
cdr3_aa: CASTPSSRGTRSNQPQHF
cdr3_nt: TGTGCCAGTACCCCCTCATCCCGCGGGACAAGAAGCAATCAGCCCCAGCATTTT

d_call: -
clone_size: -
v_call: TRBV30
j_call: TRBJ1-6
cdr3_aa: CAWSAGEGGSPLHF
cdr3_nt: TGTGCCTGGAGTGCCGGAGAGGGGGGTTCACCCCTCCACTTT

d_call: -
clone_size: -
v_call: TRBV11-3
j_call: TRBJ2-5
cdr3_aa: CASSDRGQETQYF
cdr3_nt: TGTGCCAGCAGCGACCGGGGGCAAGAGACCCAGTACTTC

d_call: TRBD1
clone_size: -
v_call: TRBV19
j_call: TRBJ2-7
cdr3_aa: CASSLRNGQGAGEQYF
cdr3_nt: TGTGCCAGTAGCCTTCGGAATGGACAGGGGGCGGGCGAGCAGTACTTC

d_call: TRBD2
clone_size: -
v_call: TRBV9
j_call: TRBJ2-5
cdr3_aa: CASSAARLAGGRETQYF
cdr3_nt: TGTGCCAGCAGCGCCGCCCGACTAGCGGGGGGGCGAGAGACCCAGTACTTC

d_call: -
clone_size: -
v_call: TRBV6-5
j_call: TRBJ1-2
cdr3_aa: CASSLDVRNYGYTF
cdr3_nt: TGTGCCAGCAGTCTTGACGTACGGAACTATGGCTACACCTTC

d_call: -
clone_size: -
v_call: TRBV5-1
j_call: TRBJ2-7
cdr3_aa: CASSLWDSSYEQYF
cdr3_nt: TGCGCCAGCAGCTTGTGGGATAGCTCCTACGAGCAGTACTTC

d_call: -
clone_size: -
v_call: TRBV7-2
j_call: TRBJ2-1
cdr3_aa: CASSSKGGAGRNNEQFF
cdr3_nt: TGTGCCAGCAGCTCAAAAGGAGGGGCAGGGAGAAACAATGAGCAGTTCTTC

d_call: TRBD1
clone_size: -
v_call: TRBV5-1
j_call: TRBJ1-2
cdr3_aa: CASSSGTGVRGTNYGYTF
cdr3_nt: TGCGCCAGCAGCTCCGGGACAGGGGTGCGCGGAACTAACTATGGCTACACCTTC

d_call: TRBD1
clone_size: -
v_call: TRBV10-3
j_call: TRBJ1-5
cdr3_aa: CAISDGDRGFQPQHF
cdr3_nt: TGTGCCATCAGTGATGGAGACAGGGGATTTCAGCCCCAGCATTTT

d_call: TRBD1
clone_size: -
v_call: TRBV19
j_call: TRBJ1-4
cdr3_aa: CASLPHRGTDEKLFF
cdr3_nt: TGTGCCAGTCTCCCCCACAGGGGGACCGATGAAAAACTGTTTTTT

d_call: TRBD1
clone_size: -
v_call: TRBV27
j_call: TRBJ2-1
cdr3_aa: CATGQGAFNEQFF
cdr3_nt: TGTGCCACGGGACAGGGGGCTTTCAATGAGCAGTTCTTC

d_call: -
clone_size: -
v_call: TRBV19
j_call: TRBJ2-7
cdr3_aa: CASSIYRTSYEQYF
cdr3_nt: TGTGCCAGTAGTATTTATAGGACCAGCTACGAGCAGTACTTC

d_call: -
clone_size: once
v_call: TRBV6-8
j_call: TRBJ2-3
cdr3_aa: CASSLDTQYF
cdr3_nt: TGTGCCAGCAGCCTAGATACGCAGTATTTT

d_call: -
clone_size: once
v_call: TRBV10-3
j_call: TRBJ2-5
cdr3_aa: CAIQKGGGPIETQYF
cdr3_nt: TGTGCCATCCAGAAGGGGGGGGGCCCTATAGAGACCCAGTACTTC

d_call: -
clone_size: -
v_call: TRBV9
j_call: TRBJ2-6
cdr3_aa: CASSPSSVNSGANVLTF
cdr3_nt: TGTGCCAGCAGCCCGTCCTCAGTTAACTCTGGGGCCAACGTCCTGACTTTC

d_call: TRBD2
clone_size: -
v_call: TRBV10-3
j_call: TRBJ2-5
cdr3_aa: CAIGAGVQETQYF
cdr3_nt: TGTGCCATCGGGGCGGGGGTGCAAGAGACCCAGTACTTC

d_call: TRBD1
clone_size: once
v_call: TRBV7-8
j_call: TRBJ2-3
cdr3_aa: CASSLGGQNTDTQYF
cdr3_nt: TGTGCCAGCAGCTTAGGGGGACAGAACACAGATACGCAGTATTTT

d_call: -
clone_size: -
v_call: TRBV6-5
j_call: TRBJ1-2
cdr3_aa: CASSYLLGGIEGYTF
cdr3_nt: TGTGCCAGCAGTTACTTACTCGGGGGTATCGAAGGCTACACCTTC

d_call: TRBD2
clone_size: -
v_call: TRBV19
j_call: TRBJ2-1
cdr3_aa: CASSPLAGGRYNEQFF
cdr3_nt: TGTGCCAGTAGCCCACTAGCGGGGGGTCGCTACAATGAGCAGTTCTTC

d_call: -
clone_size: -
v_call: TRBV4-2
j_call: TRBJ2-5
cdr3_aa: CASSSILGEQETQYF
cdr3_nt: TGTGCCAGCAGCTCAATATTGGGGGAGCAAGAGACCCAGTACTTC

d_call: -
clone_size: few
v_call: TRBV6-1
j_call: TRBJ1-1
cdr3_aa: CASSEARDMEAFF
cdr3_nt: TGTGCCAGCAGTGAAGCGCGGGACATGGAAGCTTTCTTT

d_call: -
clone_size: -
v_call: TRBV28
j_call: TRBJ2-7
cdr3_aa: CASSLNTAWASNEQYF
cdr3_nt: TGTGCCAGCAGTCTAAACACGGCGTGGGCCTCTAACGAGCAGTACTTC

d_call: TRBD1
clone_size: -
v_call: TRBV27
j_call: TRBJ2-7
cdr3_aa: CASTLRGQGIPYEQYF
cdr3_nt: TGTGCCAGCACCCTTAGGGGACAGGGGATCCCCTACGAGCAGTACTTC

d_call: -
clone_size: -
v_call: TRBV30
j_call: TRBJ1-6
cdr3_aa: CAWRVGDNSPLHF
cdr3_nt: TGTGCCTGGAGGGTGGGCGACAATTCACCCCTCCACTTT

d_call: -
clone_size: -
v_call: TRBV7-2
j_call: TRBJ2-3
cdr3_aa: CASSSSQYF
cdr3_nt: TGTGCCAGCAGCTCTTCGCAGTATTTT

d_call: -
clone_size: few
v_call: TRBV30
j_call: TRBJ1-1
cdr3_aa: CAGTRGQPRSEAFF
cdr3_nt: TGTGCCGGGACACGCGGACAACCTCGATCTGAAGCTTTCTTT

d_call: TRBD1
clone_size: -
v_call: TRBV5-5
j_call: TRBJ1-2
cdr3_aa: CASSLEPGQINYGYTF
cdr3_nt: TGTGCCAGCAGCTTGGAACCGGGACAGATTAACTATGGCTACACCTTC

d_call: -
clone_size: -
v_call: TRBV15
j_call: TRBJ1-1
cdr3_aa: CATSRNTLNTEAFF
cdr3_nt: TGTGCCACCAGCAGAAATACACTGAACACTGAAGCTTTCTTT

d_call: TRBD1
clone_size: once
v_call: TRBV27
j_call: TRBJ2-7
cdr3_aa: CASSILRDRGIHEQYF
cdr3_nt: TGTGCCAGCAGTATCCTCCGGGACAGGGGTATCCACGAGCAGTACTTC